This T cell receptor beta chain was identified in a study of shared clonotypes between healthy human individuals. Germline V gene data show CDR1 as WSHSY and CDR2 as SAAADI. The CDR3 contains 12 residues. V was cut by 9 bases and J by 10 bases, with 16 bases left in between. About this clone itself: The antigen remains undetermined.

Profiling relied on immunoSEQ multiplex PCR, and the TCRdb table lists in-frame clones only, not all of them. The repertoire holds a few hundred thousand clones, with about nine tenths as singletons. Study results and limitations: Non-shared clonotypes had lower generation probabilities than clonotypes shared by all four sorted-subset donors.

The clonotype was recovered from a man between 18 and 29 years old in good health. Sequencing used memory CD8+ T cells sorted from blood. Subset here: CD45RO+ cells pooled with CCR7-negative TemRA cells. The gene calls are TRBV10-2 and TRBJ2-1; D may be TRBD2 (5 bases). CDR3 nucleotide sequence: TGCGCCAGTCTGACTACCTGGCCCGAGCAGTTCTTC. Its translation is CASLTTWPEQFF.